The text below deals with one T cell receptor (beta chain). Antigen specificity is unknown. Germline V CDR1 and CDR2: LGHNA, YNFKEQ. The CDR3 contains 17 residues. J lost 0 bases, V lost 0 bases, and 4 bases had no gene match. These data come from a study of cytomegalovirus exposure and HLA in healthy donors. About the study: The 500 to 750 first-cohort repertoires and the 110 or so validation repertoires shared the same platform, a later analysis reported. The study, taken as a whole, reports: Across donors, most TCRs were seen rarely, yet some public ones were widespread. According to a subsequent analysis, TCR clusters from the first cohort were inclined to appear together in the 120 validation repertoires.

TCRdb keeps only in-frame clones here, not all; method: immunoSEQ multiplex PCR. The sample includes 150,000 to 250,000 clones, 80% to 90% of them seen just once. V is TRBV4-2 and J is TRBJ1-4; TRBD1 aligns across 7 bases. The clonotype comes from a woman in her thirties in good health and CMV-seronegative. Sequencing was carried out using PBMCs. The DNA for the CDR3 is TGTGCCAGCAGCCAAGACAGGGGGTCGGCAACTAATGAAAAACTGTTTTTT. Protein: CASSQDRGSATNEKLFF.